The rows below give T cell receptor beta chains drawn from one sample of a study of blood T cells in healthy people across ages. TCRdb itself ran the 5' RACE reads through MiXCR, one entry per CDR3 protein. The data contain about 2 million distinct CDR3 sequences, 40% to 55% of them singletons. Input material: blood. These receptors originate from a woman aged 40-49 years in good health. Each CDR3 is given with its conserved first and last residue. D genes are given only for firm matches. Clone size is given for some rows only: seen once, a few or many times, or a class if the clone is expanded.

TRBJ2-3 | TRBD1 | TRBV20-1 | NA | TGCAGTGTTGGAGGGACAGGACGCACAGATACGCAGTATTTT | CSVGGTGRTDTQYF
TRBJ2-7 | NA | TRBV6-6 | NA | TGTGCCAGCACTGAGGGGGGCGAGCAGTACTTC | CASTEGGEQYF
TRBJ2-1 | NA | TRBV9 | NA | TGTGCCAGCAGCCTCCCAACCCTTTACAATGAGCAGTTCTTC | CASSLPTLYNEQFF
TRBJ2-7 | TRBD1 | TRBV20-1 | NA | TGCAGTGCTGCGGGGACAGGGCGCCGCGAGCAGTACTTC | CSAAGTGRREQYF
TRBJ2-4 | TRBD2 | TRBV7-2 | NA | TGTGCCAGCAGCATAAATAGCGGGGGGGCCAAAAACATTCAGTACTTC | CASSINSGGAKNIQYF
TRBJ2-5 | NA | TRBV20-1 | NA | TGCAGTGCTAGCGGGGGGCTCGTGAAGACCCAGTACTTC | CSASGGLVKTQYF
TRBJ1-1 | NA | TRBV6-5 | few | TGTGCCAGCACCCTTCGGGATGAAGCTTTCTTT | CASTLRDEAFF
TRBJ2-7 | NA | TRBV6-5 | NA | TGTGCCAGCAGCCCCGGGACAATCAGGTCCGAGCAGTACTTC | CASSPGTIRSEQYF
TRBJ2-3 | NA | TRBV12-3/TRBV12-4 | few | TGTGCCAGCAGTTCGGCTATCAAGGTTGGATGGACAGATACGCAGTATTTT | CASSSAIKVGWTDTQYF
TRBJ2-1 | NA | TRBV7-2 | few | TGTGCCAGCAGCCCTTATGACCCCAATGAGCAGTTCTTC | CASSPYDPNEQFF
TRBJ2-1 | TRBD2 | TRBV9 | NA | TGTGCCAGCAGCGTAGGACTAGCGGGGGGGTATGATGAGCAGTTCTTC | CASSVGLAGGYDEQFF
TRBJ2-3 | NA | TRBV6-2/TRBV6-3 | NA | TGTGCCAGCAGTAGGAGCCAGTCTAATACGCAGTATTTT | CASSRSQSNTQYF
TRBJ2-3 | NA | TRBV10-3 | NA | TGTGCCATCAGTGAGGGGTCGACGCAGTATTTT | CAISEGSTQYF
TRBJ2-7 | NA | TRBV7-2 | NA | TGTGCCAGCAGCGCCCGAAGGAGAGGTGGCAACGAGCAGTACTTC | CASSARRRGGNEQYF
TRBJ2-2 | TRBD2 | TRBV12-3/TRBV12-4 | NA | TGTGCCAGCAGTTATGCGGGGGGGCAGGGCACCGGGGAGCTGTTTTTT | CASSYAGGQGTGELFF
TRBJ2-5 | NA | TRBV7-7 | few | TGTGCTAGCAGACCCGTCCCGGGGGCCCAAGAGACCCAGTACTTC | CASRPVPGAQETQYF
TRBJ2-1 | NA | TRBV2 | NA | TGTGCCAGCACCCGAGCGGGCCTCAATGAGCAGTTCTTC | CASTRAGLNEQFF
TRBJ2-3 | NA | TRBV6-2/TRBV6-3 | NA | TGTGCCAGCACCGGACAGAGAGAGTCGGATACGCAGTATTTT | CASTGQRESDTQYF
TRBJ2-5 | NA | TRBV5-1 | few | TGCGCCAGCAGCTCCCGACACAACCAAGAGACCCAGTACTTC | CASSSRHNQETQYF
TRBJ2-7 | NA | TRBV7-2 | NA | TGTGCCAGCAGCAGAAACCGAAGGGATTTAATCGAGCAGTACTTC | CASSRNRRDLIEQYF
TRBJ2-3 | TRBD2 | TRBV7-2 | NA | TGTGCCAGCAGCCTGACTAGCCAGCAGTATTTT | CASSLTSQQYF
TRBJ2-3 | TRBD2 | TRBV7-8 | NA | TGTGCCAGCAGCCGGGGACTAGCGGGGGTGTCCACAGATACGCAGTATTTT | CASSRGLAGVSTDTQYF
TRBJ2-3 | NA | TRBV20-1 | NA | TGCAGTGCTATAGATCTTCCGAGCACAGATACGCAGTATTTT | CSAIDLPSTDTQYF
TRBJ2-7 | NA | TRBV5-1 | NA | TGCGCCAGCAGCTTGGTTTCGGACCGTCGCTCCTACGAGCAGTACTTC | CASSLVSDRRSYEQYF
TRBJ2-1 | TRBD1 | TRBV10-3 | few | TGTGCCCTCAGGGAGGGACAGGGGAAAGATGAGCAGTTCTTC | CALREGQGKDEQFF
TRBJ2-1 | NA | TRBV13 | NA | TGTGCCAGCAGCGTCGGAGCTTTTGAGCAGTTCTTC | CASSVGAFEQFF
TRBJ1-6 | NA | TRBV4-3 | NA | TGCGCCAGCAGCCAAGAGGCCCGAGAATCACCCCTCCACTTT | CASSQEARESPLHF
TRBJ2-1 | NA | TRBV20-1 | few | TGCAGTGCTAGAGGGAACTACAATGAGCAGTTCTTC | CSARGNYNEQFF